This entry features one TCR beta chain sequence. Membership in each cohort depended on participant-reported clinical history. Original handling: Using reference gene primer amplification, nucleated cell counts were estimated. Only in-frame clones appear in the TCRdb table, and some are missing; sequencing was by immunoSEQ multiplex PCR. The V and J calls and clone size come from that table; D and trimming were worked out from the DNA. The table includes roughly 250,000 clones, about 85% detected once. This sample is part of a study of blood T cell repertoires in COVID-19. V shed 7 bases and J shed 1 base, with 7 bases lying between them. CDR1 SGHRS and CDR2 YFSETQ come from the germline V gene. The CDR3 contains 12 residues.

Sequencing was done on a sample of PBMCs or T cells enriched from blood (not recorded which). The V gene is TRBV5-1, the J gene TRBJ2-3; no clear D. This sequence was found in a woman aged 25 to 45 with acute COVID-19. The CDR3 loop is CASRQGTDTQYF. The CDR3 bases are TGCGCCAGCCGGCAGGGCACAGATACGCAGTATTTT.